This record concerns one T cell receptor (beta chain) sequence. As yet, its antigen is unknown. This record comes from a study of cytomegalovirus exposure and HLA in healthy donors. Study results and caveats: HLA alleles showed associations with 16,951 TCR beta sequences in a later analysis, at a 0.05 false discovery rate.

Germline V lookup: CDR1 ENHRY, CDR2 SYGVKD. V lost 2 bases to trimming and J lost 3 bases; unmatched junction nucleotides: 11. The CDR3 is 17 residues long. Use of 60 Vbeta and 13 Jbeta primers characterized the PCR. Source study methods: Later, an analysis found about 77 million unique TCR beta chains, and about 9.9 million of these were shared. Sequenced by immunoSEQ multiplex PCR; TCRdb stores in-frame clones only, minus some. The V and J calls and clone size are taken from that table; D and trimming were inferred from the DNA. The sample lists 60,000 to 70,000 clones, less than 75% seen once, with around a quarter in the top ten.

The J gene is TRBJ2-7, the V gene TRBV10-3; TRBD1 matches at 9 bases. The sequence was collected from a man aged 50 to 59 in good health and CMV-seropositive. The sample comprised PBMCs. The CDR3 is CAISELGRTGEGYEQYF. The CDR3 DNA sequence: TGTGCCATCAGTGAGCTGGGTCGGACAGGGGAGGGCTACGAGCAGTACTTC.